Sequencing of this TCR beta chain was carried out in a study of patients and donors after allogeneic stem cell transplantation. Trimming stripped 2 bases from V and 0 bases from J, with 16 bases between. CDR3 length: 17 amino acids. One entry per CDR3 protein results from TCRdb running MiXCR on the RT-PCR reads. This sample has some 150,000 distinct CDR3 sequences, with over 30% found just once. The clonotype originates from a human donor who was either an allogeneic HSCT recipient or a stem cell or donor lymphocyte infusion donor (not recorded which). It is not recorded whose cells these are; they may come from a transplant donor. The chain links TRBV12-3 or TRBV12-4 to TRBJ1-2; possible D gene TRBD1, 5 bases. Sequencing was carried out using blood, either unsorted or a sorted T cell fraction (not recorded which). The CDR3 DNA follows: TGTGCCAGCAGTTTACGGGGACCTCATCCCCCTAACTATGGCTACACCTTC. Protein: CASSLRGPHPPNYGYTF.